This T cell receptor (beta chain) is drawn from a study of PD-1 blockade in classical Hodgkin lymphoma. Notes on the study in general: At C4D1, TCR diversity had climbed significantly for CD4+ cells, though not for CD8+ cells. Healthy donors reportedly exceeded newly diagnosed patients in baseline TCR diversity.

A word on this clone: Its antigen is unknown.

V lost 5 bases, J lost 4 bases, and 18 bases lay in between. CDR1 and CDR2 (germline): SEHNR, FQNEAQ (reference sequence). The CDR3 runs 16 residues. Indicated time point: cycle 4 day 1 (C4D1), after less than 7 weeks of nivolumab. Each patient experienced a relapse that followed autologous stem cell transplantation, and brentuximab vedotin exposure varied. Classification of best responses gave complete response, partial response or progressive disease. The data were produced by immunoSEQ multiplex PCR, yet TCRdb's version contains in-frame clones alone and is incomplete. The sample lists 100,000 or so clones; about nine tenths were seen once.

The gene calls are TRBV7-9 and TRBJ1-3, with D unresolved. This receptor was obtained from a human donor with classical Hodgkin lymphoma. The sample here was peripheral blood mononuclear cells (PBMCs), taken before the fourth cycle of nivolumab. The CDR3, as DNA: TGTGCCAGCAGCCGCAGCGTGACGGGTCCGGGAAACACCATATATTTT. It yields the protein CASSRSVTGPGNTIYF.